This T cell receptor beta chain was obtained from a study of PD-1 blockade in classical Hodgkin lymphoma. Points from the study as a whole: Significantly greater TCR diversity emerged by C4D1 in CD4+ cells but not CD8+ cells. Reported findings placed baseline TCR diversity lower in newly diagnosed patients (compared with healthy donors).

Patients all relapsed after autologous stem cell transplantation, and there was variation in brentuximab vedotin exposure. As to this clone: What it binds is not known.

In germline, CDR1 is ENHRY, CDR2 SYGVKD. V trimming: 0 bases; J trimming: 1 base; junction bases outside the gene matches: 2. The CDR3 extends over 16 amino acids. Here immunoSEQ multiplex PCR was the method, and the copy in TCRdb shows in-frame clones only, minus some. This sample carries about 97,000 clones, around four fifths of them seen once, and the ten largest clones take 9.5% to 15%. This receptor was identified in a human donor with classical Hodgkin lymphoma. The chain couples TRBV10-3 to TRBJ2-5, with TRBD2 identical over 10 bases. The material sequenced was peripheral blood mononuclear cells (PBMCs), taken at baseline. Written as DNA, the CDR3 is TGTGCCATCAGTGAGTCAGTAGCGGGAGGCCAAGAGACCCAGTACTTC. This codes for CAISESVAGGQETQYF.